Listed below are T cell receptor beta chains from one sample, sequenced in a study of identical twins. TCRdb used MiXCR to reprocess the 5' RACE reads, holding one entry per CDR3 protein. The sample records approximately 500,000 distinct CDR3 sequences, about 16% being singletons. These data also formed part of another study, on yellow fever vaccine responses in identical twins.

Sequenced input: CD4+ T cells sorted from blood. The receptors stem from a woman between 18 and 29 years old in good health. The CDR3 runs from the conserved cysteine through the conserved F or W. Fields, in order: J gene, CDR3 length, clone size, V gene, D gene, CDR3 DNA, CDR3 protein. D genes are given only for firm matches. For some rows the clone size is stated as once, few or many, or as a class when expanded; others skip it.

J gene: TRBJ2-1; CDR3 length: 16; clone size: many; V gene: TRBV12-3/TRBV12-4; D gene: TRBD2; CDR3 DNA: TGTGCCAGCAGGGCACCTACTAGCGGGAGGGCCAATGAGCAGTTCTTC; CDR3 protein: CASRAPTSGRANEQFF
J gene: TRBJ2-1; CDR3 length: 9; clone size: .; V gene: TRBV28; D gene: .; CDR3 DNA: TGTGCCAGCAGCGGTGAGCAGTTCTTC; CDR3 protein: CASSGEQFF
J gene: TRBJ2-1; CDR3 length: 12; clone size: .; V gene: TRBV4-1; D gene: .; CDR3 DNA: TGCGCCAGCAGCCAAGAGGTGGGTGAGCAGTTCTTC; CDR3 protein: CASSQEVGEQFF
J gene: TRBJ2-5; CDR3 length: 16; clone size: .; V gene: TRBV29-1; D gene: .; CDR3 DNA: TGCAGCATTCCCACCTCATTGCGGGGTCCAAAAGAGACCCAGTACTTC; CDR3 protein: CSIPTSLRGPKETQYF
J gene: TRBJ1-1; CDR3 length: 13; clone size: many; V gene: TRBV3-1; D gene: .; CDR3 DNA: TGTGCCAGCAGCGTACGACAGAACACTGAAGCTTTCTTT; CDR3 protein: CASSVRQNTEAFF
J gene: TRBJ2-1; CDR3 length: 13; clone size: few; V gene: TRBV4-1; D gene: .; CDR3 DNA: TGCGCCAGCAGCCAAGATTTCCAGAATGAGCAGTTCTTC; CDR3 protein: CASSQDFQNEQFF
J gene: TRBJ2-1; CDR3 length: 18; clone size: .; V gene: TRBV4-1; D gene: .; CDR3 DNA: TGCGCCAGCAGCCAAACCATCTTTCAGGGGGGCTCCGACAATGAGCAGTTCTTC; CDR3 protein: CASSQTIFQGGSDNEQFF
J gene: TRBJ2-2; CDR3 length: 15; clone size: .; V gene: TRBV12-3/TRBV12-4; D gene: TRBD1; CDR3 DNA: TGTGCCAGCAGCTCCGGGACAGGGTCCCCCGGGGAGCTGTTTTTT; CDR3 protein: CASSSGTGSPGELFF
J gene: TRBJ2-5; CDR3 length: 12; clone size: .; V gene: TRBV20-1; D gene: .; CDR3 DNA: TGCAGTGCTACAGGGTGGGGAGAGACCCAGTACTTC; CDR3 protein: CSATGWGETQYF
J gene: TRBJ2-3; CDR3 length: 16; clone size: .; V gene: TRBV3-1; D gene: .; CDR3 DNA: TGTGCCAGCAGCCAAGAACCCTTACGGCTCACAGATACGCAGTATTTT; CDR3 protein: CASSQEPLRLTDTQYF
J gene: TRBJ2-4; CDR3 length: 19; clone size: .; V gene: TRBV20-1; D gene: .; CDR3 DNA: TGCAGTGCTAGAGACAAAGGAGCGGGTCCACCCTTAGCCAAAAACATTCAGTACTTC; CDR3 protein: CSARDKGAGPPLAKNIQYF